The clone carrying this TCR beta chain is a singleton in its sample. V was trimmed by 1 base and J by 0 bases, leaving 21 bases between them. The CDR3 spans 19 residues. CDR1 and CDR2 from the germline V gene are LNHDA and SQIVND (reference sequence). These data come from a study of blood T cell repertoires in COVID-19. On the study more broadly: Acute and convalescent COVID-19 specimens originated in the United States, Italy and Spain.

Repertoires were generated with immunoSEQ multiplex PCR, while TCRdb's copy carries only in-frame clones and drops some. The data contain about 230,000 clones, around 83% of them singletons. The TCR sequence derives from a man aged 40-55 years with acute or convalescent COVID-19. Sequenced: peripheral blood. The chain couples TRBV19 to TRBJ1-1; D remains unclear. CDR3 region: CASSIVLAGWALMNTEAFF. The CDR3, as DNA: TGTGCCAGTAGTATAGTTCTCGCAGGTTGGGCCCTTATGAACACTGAAGCTTTCTTT.